The rows below give T cell receptor beta chains drawn from one sample of a study of blood T cell repertoires in COVID-19. Clones were sequenced by immunoSEQ multiplex PCR, and TCRdb holds only the in-frame ones, with some missing. The sample lists under 95,000 clones, around 88% seen once, with about 5.2% in the top ten. The sample was peripheral blood. These receptors were collected from a man aged 55-75 years with acute or convalescent COVID-19. CDR3s include the opening cysteine and the closing phenylalanine or tryptophan. A D gene is named only where the DNA matches it firmly. For some rows the clone size is stated as once, few or many, or as a class when expanded; others skip it.

size	V	D	J	DNA	CDR3
NA	TRBV5-4	TRBD1	TRBJ2-5	TGTGCCAGCAGCTTGAGGGGCAGGGGGCTGGAGACCCAGTACTTC	CASSLRGRGLETQYF
NA	TRBV4-1	TRBD1	TRBJ1-4	TGCGCCAGCAGCCTCGCGACCGGGACAGGGTACGAAAAACTGTTTTTT	CASSLATGTGYEKLFF
NA	TRBV2	NA	TRBJ1-3	TGTGCCAGTCAGGATTGGTTCTCTGGAAACACCATATATTTT	CASQDWFSGNTIYF
NA	TRBV18	TRBD2	TRBJ2-1	TGTGCCAGCTCACTTAGAGCGGGGGGAAGTTTCTATGAGCAGTTCTTC	CASSLRAGGSFYEQFF
NA	TRBV30	TRBD2	TRBJ2-7	TGTGCCTGGAGTGAGTCTTCCGGGGGGTTCTACGAGCAGTACTTC	CAWSESSGGFYEQYF
once	TRBV30	TRBD1	TRBJ2-3	TGTGCCTGGAAAGGTTGGGTTGAGGACAGGGAAGTGGATACGCAGTATTTT	CAWKGWVEDREVDTQYF
once	TRBV10-1	TRBD1	TRBJ2-3	TGCGCCAGCAGCGGACAGGTCACAGATACGCAGTATTTT	CASSGQVTDTQYF
NA	TRBV6-6	NA	TRBJ2-7	TGTGCCAGCAGCTACAGGACAGATCACGAGCAGTACTTC	CASSYRTDHEQYF
NA	TRBV4-2	TRBD1	TRBJ1-2	TGTGCCAGCAGCCAAGATCCCGGACAGGGGGGGATCTATGGCTACACCTTC	CASSQDPGQGGIYGYTF
NA	TRBV7-9	NA	TRBJ2-3	TGTGCCAGCAGCTTAGTTGCGGTCACAGATACGCAGTATTTT	CASSLVAVTDTQYF
NA	TRBV10-3	NA	TRBJ1-1	TGTGCCATCAGTGATGGTGGCACCTTGGACACTGAAGCTTTCTTT	CAISDGGTLDTEAFF
NA	TRBV29-1	NA	TRBJ1-4	TGCAGCGTTGCCAATTCTCCCGCGTTCCCCGAAAAACTGTTTTTT	CSVANSPAFPEKLFF
NA	TRBV7-3	TRBD1	TRBJ2-1	TGTGCCAGCAGCTCGGACAGGGGGGGCTACAATGAGCAGTTCTTC	CASSSDRGGYNEQFF
few	TRBV19	NA	TRBJ1-5	TGTGCCAGTAGTATACAGGGATTTAGCAATCAGCCCCAGCATTTT	CASSIQGFSNQPQHF
NA	TRBV30	TRBD1	TRBJ1-4	TGTGCCTGGGCTCGACAGGGGTTATTAGAAAAACTGTTTTTT	CAWARQGLLEKLFF
few	TRBV4-1	TRBD1	TRBJ1-1	TGCGCCAGCAGCCAGGTTACGGGACAGGGGGCCGGGAACACTGAAGCTTTCTTT	CASSQVTGQGAGNTEAFF
NA	TRBV6-6	NA	TRBJ1-2	TGTGCCGGAGGGGGGGCTATCTATGGCTACACCTTC	CAGGGAIYGYTF
NA	TRBV29-1	TRBD1	TRBJ1-3	TGCAGCGTTGGGGTTGCAGGGGGTGGAAACACCATATATTTT	CSVGVAGGGNTIYF
NA	TRBV25-1	TRBD1	TRBJ2-7	TGTGCCAGCAGTGGGCAGGGGGCCTCCTACGAGCAGTACTTC	CASSGQGASYEQYF
NA	TRBV3-1/TRBV3-2	TRBD2	TRBJ2-7	TGTGCCAGCAGCCGGACCTCGACACTAGCGGGGGGCAACGAGCAGTACTTC	CASSRTSTLAGGNEQYF
NA	TRBV12-3/TRBV12-4	NA	TRBJ2-7	TGTGCCAGCAGTTTAAAACAATACTACGAGCAGTACTTC	CASSLKQYYEQYF
NA	TRBV7-9	TRBD1	TRBJ2-4	TGTGCCAGCAGCCGCCCGGGACAGGGTGTGCAAAACATTCAGTACTTC	CASSRPGQGVQNIQYF
NA	TRBV3-1/TRBV3-2	TRBD1	TRBJ1-2	TGTGCCAGCATAAAGGGACAGGGAATGACGGGCTATGGCTACACCTTC	CASIKGQGMTGYGYTF
NA	TRBV11-3	NA	TRBJ1-4	TGTGCCAGCAGCTTAGTGCAGGGAACGTCTAATGAAAAACTGTTTTTT	CASSLVQGTSNEKLFF
NA	TRBV19	TRBD2	TRBJ2-3	TGTGCCAGTAGTCCACGACTAGCGGGGGGAGATACGCAGTATTTT	CASSPRLAGGDTQYF
NA	TRBV7-2	NA	TRBJ1-2	TGTGCCAGCAGCTTAATTCGAACGGTGGGGCGCTATGGCTACACCTTC	CASSLIRTVGRYGYTF
few	TRBV5-1	TRBD1	TRBJ2-7	TGCGCCAGCAGCTCCGGGACAGGCTCGAGCTCCTACGAGCAGTACTTC	CASSSGTGSSSYEQYF